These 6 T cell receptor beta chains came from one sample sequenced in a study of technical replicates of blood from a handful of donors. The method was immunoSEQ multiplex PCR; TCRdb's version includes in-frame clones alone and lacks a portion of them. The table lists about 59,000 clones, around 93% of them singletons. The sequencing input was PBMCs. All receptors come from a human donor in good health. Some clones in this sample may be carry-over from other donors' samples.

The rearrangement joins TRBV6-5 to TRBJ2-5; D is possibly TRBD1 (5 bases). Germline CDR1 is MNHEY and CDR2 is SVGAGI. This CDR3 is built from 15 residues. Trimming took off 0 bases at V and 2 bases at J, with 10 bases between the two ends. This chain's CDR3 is CASSYSGQKQETQYF. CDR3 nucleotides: TGTGCCAGCAGTTACTCGGGGCAGAAACAAGAGACCCAGTACTTC.

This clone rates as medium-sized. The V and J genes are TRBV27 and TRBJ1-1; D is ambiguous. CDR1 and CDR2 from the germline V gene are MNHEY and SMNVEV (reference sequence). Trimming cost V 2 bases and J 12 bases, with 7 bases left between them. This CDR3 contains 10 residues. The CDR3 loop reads CASSLGGTFF. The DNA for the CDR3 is TGTGCCAGCAGTTTAGGAGGTACTTTCTTT.

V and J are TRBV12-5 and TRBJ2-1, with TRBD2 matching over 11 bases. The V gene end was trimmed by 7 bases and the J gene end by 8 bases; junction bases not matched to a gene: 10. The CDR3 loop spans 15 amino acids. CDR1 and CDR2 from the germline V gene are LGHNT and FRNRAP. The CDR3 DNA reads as TGTGCTAGTGTCCAGGGTGCTAGCGGGGGGTATGAGCAGTTCTTC. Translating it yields CASVQGASGGYEQFF.

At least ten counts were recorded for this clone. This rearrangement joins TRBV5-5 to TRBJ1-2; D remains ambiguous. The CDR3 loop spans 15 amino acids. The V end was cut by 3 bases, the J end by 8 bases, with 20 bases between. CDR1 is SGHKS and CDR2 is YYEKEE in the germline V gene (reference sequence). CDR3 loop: CASSSSGPGLGGYTF. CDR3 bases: TGTGCCAGCAGCTCGTCCGGGCCGGGATTAGGAGGCTACACCTTC.

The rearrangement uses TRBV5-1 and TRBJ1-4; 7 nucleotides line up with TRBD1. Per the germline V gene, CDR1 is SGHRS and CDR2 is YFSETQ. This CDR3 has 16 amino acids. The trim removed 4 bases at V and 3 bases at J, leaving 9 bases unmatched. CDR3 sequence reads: CASSLEGGRSNEKLFF. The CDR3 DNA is TGCGCCAGCAGCCTTGAAGGGGGCAGGTCTAATGAAAAACTGTTTTTT.

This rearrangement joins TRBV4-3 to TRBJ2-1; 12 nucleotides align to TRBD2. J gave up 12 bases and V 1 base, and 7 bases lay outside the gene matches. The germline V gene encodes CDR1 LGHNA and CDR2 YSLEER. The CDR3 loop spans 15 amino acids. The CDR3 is CASSQAPSGGVVQFF. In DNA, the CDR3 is TGCGCCAGCAGCCAAGCTCCTAGCGGGGGGGTCGTGCAGTTCTTC.